The next 32 T cell receptor beta chains were all read from a single sample in a study of cytomegalovirus exposure and HLA in healthy donors. 60 Vbeta and 13 Jbeta primers were used in PCR. Repertoires were generated with immunoSEQ multiplex PCR, while TCRdb's copy carries only in-frame clones and drops some. The table shows approximately 190,000 clones, with roughly 76% occurring only once. The material sequenced was PBMCs. The receptors were gathered from a woman in her twenties or thirties in good health and CMV-seropositive.

This rearrangement joins TRBV6-5 to TRBJ1-6; 7 bases align to TRBD1. The CDR3 sequence is 15 residues long. In germline, CDR1 is MNHEY, CDR2 SVGAGI. V lost 7 bases and J lost 6; bases outside the gene matches: 9. DNA for the CDR3: TGTGCCAGCACCCGACAGGGTTTCGGTAATTCACCCCTCCACTTT. Residues: CASTRQGFGNSPLHF.

This chain connects TRBV5-1 to TRBJ2-3; 11 bases align to TRBD1. In germline, CDR1 is SGHRS, CDR2 YFSETQ. The CDR3 runs 15 residues. V lost 0 bases, J lost 3 bases, and 0 bases stayed unmatched. The CDR3 DNA sequence: TGCGCCAGCAGCTTGGGGGACAGGGGGACAGATACGCAGTATTTT. Translating gives CASSLGDRGTDTQYF.

The V and J genes are TRBV5-1 and TRBJ2-1, with 10 bases lining up with TRBD2. Germline V gene data show CDR1 as SGHRS and CDR2 as YFSETQ. The CDR3 sequence is 15 residues long. V lost 6 bases and J lost 3; bases outside the gene matches: 6. The CDR3 loop reads CASTGLAGGYNEQFF. The CDR3 DNA reads as TGCGCCAGCACCGGTTTAGCGGGAGGCTACAATGAGCAGTTCTTC.

This clone was found a few times. This CDR3 is also generated by other DNA sequences in the sample. This chain connects TRBV15 to TRBJ1-4; the D gene is possibly TRBD1 (6 bases). The CDR3 has 15 amino acids. Trimming took 5 bases from V and 8 from J, leaving 18 bases between them. CDR1 LNHNV and CDR2 YYDKDF come from the germline V gene (reference sequence). The CDR3 DNA follows: TGTGCCACCAGCCAAGAGACAGGCCGAAACGAAAAACTGTTTTTT. Translated: CATSQETGRNEKLFF. The variable domain in full, with the rest retrieved from reference TRBV15 and TRBJ1-4, is DAMVIQNPRYQVTQFGKPVTLSCSQTLNHNVMYWYQQKSSQAPKLLFHYYDKDFNNEADTPDNFQSRRPNTSFCFLDIRSPGLGDTAMYLCATSQETGRNEKLFFGSGTQLSVL.

This chain uses TRBV7-2 with TRBJ1-1; unclear D gene. Between the trimmed V and J ends, which lost 5 bases and 3 bases, there was a span of 16 bases. Germline loops: CDR1 SGHTA, CDR2 FQGNSA. The CDR3 runs 15 residues. CDR3 DNA sequence: TGTGCCAGCAGCCCCGGACCCGGGAGAGACACTGAAGCTTTCTTT. It encodes CASSPGPGRDTEAFF. Combining the CDR3 with reference TRBV7-2 and TRBJ1-1 gives the whole variable domain GAGVSQSPSNKVTEKGKDVELRCDPISGHTALYWYRQSLGQGLEFLIYFQGNSAPDKSGLPSDRFSAERTGGSVSTLTIQRTQQEDSAVYLCASSPGPGRDTEAFFGQGTRLTVV.

V is TRBV5-4 and J is TRBJ2-2; D is possibly TRBD1 (6 bases). The CDR3 sequence is 16 residues long. The V end lost 2 bases, the J end lost 9 bases, and 20 bases lay between the germline ends. The V gene's germline CDR1 is SGHNT and CDR2 YYREEE (reference sequence). The CDR3 sequence: CASSLGQGITGRELFF. The CDR3 DNA sequence: TGTGCCAGCAGCTTAGGTCAGGGGATAACCGGTCGGGAGCTGTTTTTT.

J is TRBJ2-5 and V is TRBV7-9; 7 bases map to TRBD2. The J segment lost 4 bases and the V segment lost 0 bases, leaving 8 bases of the junction unmatched. There are 16 residues in the CDR3. Per germline, CDR1 SEHNR and CDR2 FQNEAQ (reference sequence). The CDR3 DNA sequence: TGTGCCAGCAGCTTAGCAGATGGGGGGGGATCAGAGACCCAGTACTTC. Translated: CASSLADGGGSETQYF.

This clone was counted once. The rearrangement links TRBV5-1 to TRBJ2-1; 10 nucleotides match TRBD2. Germline V CDR1 and CDR2: SGHRS, YFSETQ. CDR3 length: 16 amino acids. V was pared by 7 bases and J by 9 bases, with 16 bases of the junction left unmatched. For the CDR3, the DNA is TGCGCCAGCCAAGGTCCCGGGCTAGCGGGAGTAACTGAGCAGTTCTTC. This encodes CASQGPGLAGVTEQFF.

The rearrangement links TRBV9 to TRBJ1-2; the D gene is possibly TRBD1 (6 bases). This CDR3 comprises 15 residues. Trimming cost V 0 bases and J 2 bases, with 11 bases left between them. Germline V gene lookup returns CDR1 SGDLS and CDR2 YYNGEE. The CDR3 sequence: CASSVATGNNYGYTF. The CDR3 nucleotides are TGTGCCAGCAGCGTAGCTACAGGGAACAACTATGGCTACACCTTC. The variable domain in full, with the rest retrieved from reference TRBV9 and TRBJ1-2, is DSGVTQTPKHLITATGQRVTLRCSPRSGDLSVYWYQQSLDQGLQFLIQYYNGEERAKGNILERFSAQQFPDLHSELNLSSLELGDSALYFCASSVATGNNYGYTFGSGTRLTVV.

The rearrangement links TRBV4-3 to TRBJ2-3, with 15 bases matching TRBD2. The CDR3 consists of 17 residues. J lost 5 bases, V lost 4 bases, and 7 bases had no gene match. CDR1 and CDR2 from the germline V gene are LGHNA and YSLEER. DNA for the CDR3: TGCGCCAGCAGCCGTGCCGGGACTAGCGGGGGGAAAGATACGCAGTATTTT. Its protein is CASSRAGTSGGKDTQYF.

This chain uses TRBV7-6 with TRBJ2-1; TRBD2 might be the D (5 bases). The germline V gene encodes CDR1 SGHVS and CDR2 FNYEAQ. CDR3 length equals 12 residues. V was pared by 4 bases and J by 7 bases, with 8 bases between. The CDR3 here is CASSSLANEQFF. The CDR3 DNA sequence: TGTGCCAGCAGCTCGCTAGCTAATGAGCAGTTCTTC.

This chain uses TRBV7-3 with TRBJ2-1; 7 bases line up with TRBD2. The germline V gene encodes CDR1 SGHTA and CDR2 FQGTGA. This CDR3 is built from 17 residues. J lost 3 bases, V lost 1 base, and 9 bases had no gene match. In DNA, the CDR3 is TGTGCCAGCAGCTTAAACGGGGTACTAGCGAGCTACAATGAGCAGTTCTTC. Its translation: CASSLNGVLASYNEQFF.

This chain joins TRBV6-4 and TRBJ2-3; the match to TRBD1 covers 10 bases. Germline V gene lookup returns CDR1 MRHNA and CDR2 SNTAGT. V shed 9 bases and J 6 bases; nucleotides not matched to a gene: 9. This CDR3 has 14 residues. The CDR3 DNA reads TGTGCCAGTCCGGGACAGGGGAGGTCGGATACGCAGTATTTT. It codes for CASPGQGRSDTQYF.

The chain carries TRBV7-3 and TRBJ2-1, with 7 bases fitting TRBD2. V was pared by 4 bases and J by 11 bases, with 8 bases of the junction left unmatched. CDR1 and CDR2 (germline): SGHTA, FQGTGA. The CDR3 is 13 residues long. The CDR3 region has the DNA TGTGCCAGCAGCTCAACCCGGGAGGCCAAGCAGTTCTTC. Translated: CASSSTREAKQFF.

The V and J genes are TRBV5-1 and TRBJ1-1; D is unresolved. V was clipped by 0 bases and J by 0 bases, with 3 bases between them. Germline CDR1 is SGHRS and CDR2 is YFSETQ. The CDR3 is made up of 13 amino acids. CDR3 coding DNA: TGCGCCAGCAGCTTGGCTCTGAACACTGAAGCTTTCTTT. Its protein product is CASSLALNTEAFF.

The chain joins TRBV5-5 to TRBJ2-6; TRBD2 is a possible D gene (6 bases). The CDR3 sequence is 15 residues long. V lost 4 bases and J 2 bases, leaving 10 bases between the germline ends. The germline gives CDR1 SGHKS, CDR2 YYEKEE (reference sequence). The CDR3 loop is CASSRGTPGANVLTF. The CDR3 DNA sequence: TGTGCCAGCAGCCGGGGGACCCCTGGGGCCAACGTCCTGACTTTC. Supplemented by reference TRBV5-5 and TRBJ2-6, the full variable domain reads DAGVTQSPTHLIKTRGQQVTLRCSPISGHKSVSWYQQVLGQGPQFIFQYYEKEERGRGNFPDRFSARQFPNYSSELNVNALLLGDSALYLCASSRGTPGANVLTFGAGSRLTVL.

Only a few counts were recorded for this clone. This chain joins TRBV29-1 and TRBJ2-7, with D maybe TRBD1 (5 bases). V was cut by 4 bases and J by 6 bases, with 16 bases left in between. The CDR3 contains 13 residues. Looked up from germline, CDR1 is SQVTM and CDR2 is ANQGSEA. The CDR3 region is CSVVESRAPEQYF. In DNA, the CDR3 is TGCAGCGTTGTCGAGAGCAGGGCCCCCGAGCAGTACTTC.

The chain employs TRBV9 and TRBJ2-3; 9 positions match TRBD1. J lost 4 bases, V lost 6 bases, and 9 bases had no gene match. There are 15 residues in the CDR3. Germline values: CDR1 SGDLS, CDR2 YYNGEE. The CDR3 loop is CASTPGQGFADTQYF. CDR3 sequence (DNA): TGTGCCAGCACTCCGGGACAGGGTTTCGCAGATACGCAGTATTTT.

The V gene is TRBV28, the J gene TRBJ2-1, with 13 bases aligning to TRBD2. This CDR3 is built from 16 residues. The V and J ends lost 5 bases and 8 bases, in that order; junction bases with no gene match: 9. CDR1 is MDHEN and CDR2 is SYDVKM in the germline V gene. CDR3 residues: CASSTRTSGSGDEQFF. The CDR3 DNA reads TGTGCCAGCAGTACCAGGACTAGCGGGAGCGGGGATGAGCAGTTCTTC.

The CDR3 DNA is TGCGCCAGCAGCTTGGTCAGCTCCTACAATGAGCAGTTCTTC. Translation: CASSLVSSYNEQFF. The gene calls are TRBV5-1 and TRBJ2-1, with D uncertain. The germline CDR1 and CDR2 sequences are SGHRS and YFSETQ. V lost 0 bases and J 0 bases, leaving 4 bases between the germline ends. The length of the CDR3 is 14 residues.

The chain recombines TRBV7-2 with TRBJ1-1; D gene uncertain. V was shortened by 1 base and J by 4 bases, with 7 bases between the two germline ends. In germline, CDR1 is SGHTA, CDR2 FQGNSA. There are 13 residues in the CDR3. CDR3 in DNA: TGTGCCAGCAGCTTAGAAGCGCCCACTGAAGCTTTCTTT. Translation: CASSLEAPTEAFF.

This rearrangement joins TRBV7-8 to TRBJ2-7, with a tentative D call TRBD2 (6 bases). V was trimmed by 4 bases and J by 9 bases, leaving 19 bases between them. The CDR3 spans 14 residues. From germline, CDR1 is SGHVS and CDR2 FQNEAQ. CDR3 sequence: CASSSEVGGPAQYF. The CDR3 coding sequence is TGTGCCAGCAGCTCTGAGGTAGGAGGGCCTGCGCAGTACTTC.

The chain joins TRBV27 to TRBJ2-4; possible D gene TRBD1, 5 bases. Germline CDR1 reads MNHEY; CDR2 reads SMNVEV (reference sequence). The CDR3 contains 15 residues. V was cut by 4 bases and J by 9 bases, with 19 bases left in between. The CDR3 reads CASSSLDSLVAIQYF. In DNA form, the CDR3 reads TGTGCCAGCAGTTCCCTCGACAGTCTCGTTGCCATTCAGTACTTC.

As for this clone: Additional DNA sequences in this sample encode the identical CDR3. The rearrangement links TRBV30 to TRBJ2-3; perhaps TRBD2 as D (6 bases). There are 13 residues in the CDR3. Looked up from germline, CDR1 is GTSNPN and CDR2 is SVGIG (reference sequence). V gave up 3 bases and J gave up 0 bases, with 7 bases separating them. The CDR3 DNA reads as TGTGCCTGGAGGCGGGGCAGCACAGATACGCAGTATTTT. Translation: CAWRRGSTDTQYF.

V and J are TRBV11-2 and TRBJ2-1; a weak D match, TRBD2 (5 bases). Germline assignment: CDR1 SGHAT and CDR2 FQNNGV. Trimming removed 4 bases from V and 5 bases from J, with 15 bases in between. The CDR3 consists of 15 residues. CDR3 loop: CASSSKGLKHNEQFF. The CDR3 coding sequence is TGTGCCAGCAGCTCGAAAGGACTTAAACACAATGAGCAGTTCTTC. Supplemented by reference TRBV11-2 and TRBJ2-1, the full variable domain reads EAGVAQSPRYKIIEKRQSVAFWCNPISGHATLYWYQQILGQGPKLLIQFQNNGVVDDSQLPKDRFSAERLKGVDSTLKIQPAKLEDSAVYLCASSSKGLKHNEQFFGPGTRLTVL.

The chain recombines TRBV28 with TRBJ1-5, with a weak D call TRBD1 (6 bases). Germline CDR1 MDHEN, CDR2 SYDVKM. The CDR3 spans 15 residues. V lost 5 bases to trimming and J lost 2 bases, with 13 bases between them. The CDR3 loop reads CASSPQGYGNQPQHF. CDR3 sequence (DNA): TGTGCCAGCAGTCCTCAGGGGTATGGCAATCAGCCCCAGCATTTT.

This clone was seen only once. The chain couples TRBV30 to TRBJ2-1, with D perhaps TRBD2 (5 bases). The CDR3 is made up of 13 amino acids. Germline values: CDR1 GTSNPN, CDR2 SVGIG (reference sequence). The V end lost 2 bases, the J end lost 3 bases, and 8 bases lay between the germline ends. The CDR3 reads CAWSFGSYNEQFF. The CDR3 DNA reads TGTGCCTGGAGTTTTGGGAGCTACAATGAGCAGTTCTTC. The whole variable domain, remainder taken from reference TRBV30 and TRBJ2-1, is SQTIHQWPATLVQPVGSPLSLECTVEGTSNPNLYWYRQAAGRGLQLLFYSVGIGQISSEVPQNLSASRPQDRQFILSSKKLLLSDSGFYLCAWSFGSYNEQFFGPGTRLTVL.

This clone was seen once. The rearrangement links TRBV30 to TRBJ2-5, with 9 bases aligning to TRBD2. V trimming: 3 bases; J trimming: 5 bases; junction bases outside the gene matches: 7. This CDR3 comprises 14 residues. The V gene's germline CDR1 is GTSNPN and CDR2 SVGIG (reference sequence). The CDR3 reads CAWSEGLAGETQYF. Here the CDR3 DNA reads TGTGCCTGGAGCGAGGGACTAGCTGGGGAGACCCAGTACTTC. Variable domain in full (rest from reference TRBV30 and TRBJ2-5): SQTIHQWPATLVQPVGSPLSLECTVEGTSNPNLYWYRQAAGRGLQLLFYSVGIGQISSEVPQNLSASRPQDRQFILSSKKLLLSDSGFYLCAWSEGLAGETQYFGPGTRLLVL.

This chain uses TRBV18 with TRBJ1-4, with D maybe TRBD1 (5 bases). There are 12 residues in the CDR3. Germline V lookup: CDR1 KGHSH, CDR2 LQKENI. The V and J ends lost 2 bases and 15 bases respectively, with 13 bases between them. The CDR3 region has the DNA TGTGCCAGCTCACCAGACAAAGGGGCTTTGTTTTTT. Its protein product is CASSPDKGALFF.

The rearrangement joins TRBV30 to TRBJ2-6; D not certain. V lost 3 bases and J 6 bases, leaving 15 bases between the germline ends. In germline, CDR1 is GTSNPN, CDR2 SVGIG (reference sequence). The CDR3 is 15 residues long. The CDR3 sequence: CAWSAEVKPANVLTF. CDR3 nucleotides: TGTGCCTGGAGCGCCGAGGTGAAGCCGGCCAACGTCCTGACTTTC.

The chain is built from TRBV4-2 and TRBJ2-1, with 10 bases fitting TRBD2. V dropped 0 bases and J dropped 4; count of bases not matched to a gene: 6. The CDR3 is 17 amino acids. Per germline, CDR1 LGHNA and CDR2 YNFKEQ. The chain's CDR3 is CASSQDWTSGIYNEQFF. As DNA, the CDR3 is TGTGCCAGCAGCCAAGATTGGACTAGCGGCATATACAATGAGCAGTTCTTC.

The rearrangement uses TRBV30 and TRBJ2-3; a possible D gene is TRBD1 (6 bases). Trimming took off 0 bases at V and 0 bases at J, with 10 bases between the two ends. This CDR3 spans 15 amino acids. Germline CDR1 is GTSNPN and CDR2 is SVGIG (reference sequence). As DNA, the CDR3 is TGTGCCTGGAGTGTACAGGGCCTCAGCACAGATACGCAGTATTTT. It translates to CAWSVQGLSTDTQYF.